The clone carrying this T cell receptor beta chain was counted many times. Its target is unknown. These data originate in a study of early T cells in non-severe SARS-CoV-2 infection. Study-wide context: Chains were unpaired, as sequencing was done on bulk RNA from unsorted whole blood. The study's findings and limits: VDJdb matching, biased toward anti-spike CD8 responses, missed private and CD4 specificities.

TCRdb passed the 5' RACE reads through MiXCR, listing each CDR3 protein once. The data contain about 49,000 distinct CDR3 sequences, approximately 4.1% of them singletons. Trimming removed 1 base at V and 4 bases at J, with 8 bases between. The CDR3 is 13 residues long. CDR1 and CDR2 from the germline V gene are SGHTA and FQGTGA. Sequenced: whole blood. This TCR came from an adult who was a healthcare worker with PCR-confirmed SARS-CoV-2 infection or an uninfected control (not recorded which). The rearrangement links TRBV7-3 to TRBJ2-7; the D gene is possibly TRBD1 (5 bases). The CDR3: CASSLNRGYEQYF. CDR3 coding DNA: TGTGCCAGCAGCTTAAATAGGGGATACGAGCAGTACTTC.